The T cell receptor beta chain under discussion was sequenced for a study of cytomegalovirus exposure and HLA in healthy donors (dated by TCRdb to 2016 to 2017). About the study as a whole: In an earlier analysis of several hundred of the donors, 276 Gb of sequence data and some 100 million unique TCR beta sequences from about 180 million T cells were reported. Of the 350 to 450 genotyped donors, 65% to 90% were placed in the genetic ancestry cluster associated with self-reported Caucasian donors. The study used immunosequencing to profile the T cell repertoires of more than 650 subjects and linked those repertoires to cytomegalovirus serostatus. Approximately 300 gigabases of sequencing data and tens of millions of unique TCR sequences made up an early release that covered approximately 620 HLA-typed donors. A later genetic analysis took genome-wide SNP genotypes for about three fifths of the roughly 670 donors and used that subset as a discovery cohort. Among around 400 genotyped donors of the cohort, an average of roughly 230,000 unique TCR beta nucleotide sequences was sequenced per donor, of which approximately 18% were non-productive. In a later analysis, previously published TCR beta repertoires from 500 to 750 donors were re-analyzed and high-resolution HLA genotyping was added so that TCR occurrence patterns could be studied. The study aimed to test whether cataloging public T cell receptors could reveal signatures of past pathogen exposure. Typing coverage varied by locus: about 620-630 donors for A, B, C, DRB1 and DQB1; 522 for DQA1; over 600 for DPA1; 400 to 480 for DPB1. Every repertoire in the discovery cohort had been generated on one and the same sequencing platform. In the later analysis, no new phenotypic data were used to find candidate immune exposures; instead, reliance was placed on TCR beta sequences and their occurrence across donors. HLA typing included class I and class II loci at four-digit resolution. Four or five DR-DQ haplotypes were handled as single units for association and clustering because linkage in the cohort was strong. An earlier analysis of fewer than 700 of the donors applied high-throughput TCR beta sequencing to assess whether each TCR beta V gene segment acted as functional or pseudogenic. In addition to the first cohort of approximately 650 subjects, a separate validation cohort of 130 or so different subjects was used. Donor age, sex, ethnicity and CMV serostatus were compiled together with the repertoire data. To predict cytomegalovirus infection status, the study combined high-throughput TCR immunosequencing, statistical association of individual TCRs with disease status, and machine learning. What the work shows at the level of the full study, not this receptor alone: Correlated functional status among segregating V segments might be attributable to linkage disequilibrium, but an unknown experimental factor could not be ruled out. The only immune exposure information available for the cohort was CMV serostatus. The study listed approximately 150 TCR beta chains as associated with cytomegalovirus. Strong co-occurrence of HLA alleles, especially DR and DQ, made assigning TCR associations to individual alleles difficult. Compared with equally common non-associated chains, HLA-associated TCR beta chains in a later analysis were more clonally expanded and had lower generation probabilities. While some public TCRs were present in many individuals, most TCR sequences turned up only very rarely across donors. An association between a missense DCLRE1C variant and V-gene and J-gene trimming of TCR beta chains was found in a later genetic analysis and replicated in an independent cohort. Some IMGT-functional V segments, including TRBV6-2 and TRBV6-3, could not be told apart with the 87-base-pair reads, so those segments were excluded. In a later analysis, 16,951 TCR beta sequences were associated with specific HLA alleles at a false discovery rate of 0.05. A later analysis reported that several top co-occurrence clusters appeared linked to parvovirus B19, influenza, CMV and Epstein-Barr virus. Roughly uniform sequencing depth across donors was assumed in presence/absence analyses, although this assumption may not hold. In an earlier analysis of 587 of the donors, most TCR beta V segments appeared in productive rearrangements about 87% or about 30% of the time, broadly matching IMGT annotations. The authors suggested that the approach could potentially be extended to other disease states and immunological phenotypes. According to a later genetic analysis, donors in an Asian-associated ancestry cluster had fewer N-insertions in productive TCRs than the roughly 660-donor mean. In this cohort, only TCR beta chains were sequenced, and detectable features were limited by the absence of alpha or paired-chain data. A further reported finding was that TCR beta sequences accurately predicted the HLA-A and HLA-B alleles for most subjects in the first cohort. Most CMV-associated TCR beta chains appeared to be HLA-restricted in a later analysis, and the HLA associations seemed to be driven largely by CMV exposure. HLA typing was unavailable for some donors at each locus, so association tests used only the typed subset. In both the original and validation cohorts, the classifier was reported to diagnose cytomegalovirus status with high specificity and sensitivity. A later analysis found that TCR association rates varied across HLA loci, with DRB1 alleles showing the most associated TCRs and HLA-C alleles the fewest. Three of the identified cytomegalovirus-associated TCR beta chains were confirmed in vitro to be specific for cytomegalovirus antigens. Some 15 rarely observed V segments, including chromosome 9 orphons, were excluded from the earlier analysis of about 500 of the donors because counts were too low. A group of highly shared sequence variants was considered likely to be a technical artifact of the sequencing pipeline.

The V end gives up 4 bases and the J end 9 bases, leaving 3 bases in the junction not matched to a gene. CDR1 and CDR2 (SGHNT, YYREEE) derive from the germline V gene (reference sequence). The CDR3, from cysteine to phenylalanine, totals 12 residues. The kept DNA is CDR3 alone, 36 bases in frame from the first base. Regarding this clone: The clone's antigen remains unknown. Base qualities are not recorded, but no much larger clone differs from it by a single base.

Library preparation employed the immunoSEQ multiplex PCR assay. For the multiplex PCR, a mixture combining 60 forward primers for TCR Vbeta segments and 13 reverse primers for TCR Jbeta segments was used. The CDR3 region of rearranged TCR beta genes was amplified from genomic DNA with a multiplex PCR assay. The amplified TCR beta libraries were sequenced on the Illumina HiSeq System as 87-base-pair reads. The source study handled its data this way. In a later analysis, 77 million or so unique TCR beta chains were counted across the roughly 670 repertoires, and roughly 11 million of these chains were shared by at least two donors. Raw reads were error-corrected and collapsed into unique sequences by a nearest-neighbor algorithm in which closely related sequences were merged to remove PCR and sequencing errors. CDR3 sequences were aligned to IMGT reference sequences to assign V, D and J gene segments. For a sequence to be retained, a match of at least six nucleotides was required to both a V gene segment and a J gene segment. Rearrangements were classified as productive when the CDR3 lacked stop codons and remained in frame with V and J, and all other rearrangements were classified as non-productive. CDR3 was defined according to IMGT convention as the region running from the second conserved V-encoded cysteine to the conserved J-encoded phenylalanine. In an earlier analysis of around 600 of the donors, sequences lacking an unambiguous match to a single V gene segment were excluded. In an earlier analysis of several hundred of the donors, V segments were called functional above 56.7% productive rearrangements and were called segregating when the between-donor standard deviation exceeded 5%. A statistical classification framework was developed to diagnose cytomegalovirus status using the catalog of TCR beta chain sequences. V and J gene assignment, in a later analysis, came from comparing TCR nucleotide sequences with IMGT/GENE-DB human TR gene sequences. In a later analysis, CDR3 sequences and most-parsimonious VDJ recombination scenarios were assigned using the TCRdist pipeline. In a later analysis, every TCR beta chain was defined by the combination of its CDR3 amino acid sequence and its V-gene family, and reads without a unique V-gene family were dropped. In a later analysis, 500 to 650 highly shared, low-generation-probability nucleotide sequences were removed to address suspected cross-contamination and a sequencing artifact. For each public chain, a later analysis derived a clonal expansion index from normalized ranks of inferred template counts within each repertoire. In a later analysis, generation probabilities were computed using a VDJ recombination model fitted to out-of-frame rearrangements, and the results were checked against IGoR. In a later analysis, hypergeometric tests were used to score TCR-TCR, TCR-HLA and TCR-CMV co-occurrence, with a repertoire-size bias correction applied to TCR pairs. In a later analysis, false discovery rates were estimated by permuting HLA or CMV assignments 20 times. A later analysis grouped co-occurring TCRs with DBSCAN, adding TCRdist sequence similarity when clustering within HLA-allele-positive subsets. Repertoires with fewer than 30,000 or more than 120,000 public chains were left out of co-occurrence clustering, as were a handful of repertoires with anomalous nucleotide sharing. Not all clones reach the TCRdb copy of this immuneACCESS table, which keeps in-frame sequences only. Checked studies attribute under half of the gap to unresolved V genes and leave the rest unexplained. For V, J and clone size, that table is used; D and trimming come from the DNA. The sample table contains roughly 80,000 clones; only one count was recorded for around 81% of them. The ten largest account for about 1.1% of the sample.

The cohort was made up of around 720 healthy bone marrow donors. At the time of sampling, every cohort member was nominally healthy, though immune exposures that went unrecorded were likely present. The donor tested CMV seronegative, placing the donor among the roughly 340 seronegative members of the cohort. Every donor gave a peripheral blood sample, and the peripheral blood mononuclear cells from that sample were used for TCR beta sequencing. Genomic DNA was extracted from the blood cell samples with the Qiagen DNeasy Blood Extraction Kit. The chain employs TRBV5-4 and TRBJ2-1, and 8 bases in between align with TRBD1. Sample: PBMCs. The TCR was taken from a male donor in good health and CMV-seronegative. At the DNA level, the sequence is TGTGCCAGCAGCAACGACAGGGGTGAGCAGTTCTTC. Its protein reads: CASSNDRGEQFF.